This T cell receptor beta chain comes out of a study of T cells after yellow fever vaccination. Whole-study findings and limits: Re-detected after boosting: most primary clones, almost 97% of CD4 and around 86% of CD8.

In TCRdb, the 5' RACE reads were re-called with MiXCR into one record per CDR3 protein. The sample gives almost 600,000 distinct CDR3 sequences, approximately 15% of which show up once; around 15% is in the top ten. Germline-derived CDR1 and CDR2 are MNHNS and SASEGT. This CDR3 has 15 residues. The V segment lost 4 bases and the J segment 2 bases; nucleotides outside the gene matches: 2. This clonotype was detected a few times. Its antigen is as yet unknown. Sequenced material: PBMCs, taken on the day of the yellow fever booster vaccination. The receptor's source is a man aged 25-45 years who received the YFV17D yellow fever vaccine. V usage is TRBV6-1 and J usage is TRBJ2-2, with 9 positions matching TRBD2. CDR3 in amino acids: CASSASGINTGELFF. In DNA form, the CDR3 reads TGTGCCAGCAGTGCTAGCGGGATAAACACCGGGGAGCTGTTTTTT.